This is a list of T cell receptor beta chains from one sample in a study of cytomegalovirus exposure and HLA in healthy donors. Some clones are missing from TCRdb's copy, which holds only in-frame ones; the method was immunoSEQ multiplex PCR. This sample carries 150,000 to 200,000 clones, 77% of them seen once, and the ten largest clones take around 3.2%. The material sequenced was PBMCs. The receptors shown here come from a female donor in good health and CMV-seronegative. CDR3s include the opening cysteine and the closing phenylalanine or tryptophan. The D gene is left open where the match is weak. Rows may omit the clone size; those that give it use once, few, many or a size class.

>TRBJ2-3|few|.|TRBV7-8
CASSLSRGVGWDTQYF
TGTGCCAGCAGCTTATCTCGCGGGGTAGGCTGGGATACGCAGTATTTT
>TRBJ2-5|.|TRBD2|TRBV7-3
CASSLPGLAGVEETQYF
TGTGCCAGCAGCTTACCCGGACTAGCGGGAGTGGAAGAGACCCAGTACTTC
>TRBJ1-5|few|.|TRBV6-1
CASNADRNSNQPQHF
TGTGCCAGCAACGCGGACAGAAATAGCAATCAGCCCCAGCATTTT
>TRBJ2-7|.|.|TRBV7-2
CASSKGRDYEQYF
TGTGCCAGCAGCAAAGGCAGGGACTACGAGCAGTACTTC
>TRBJ2-2|.|TRBD2|TRBV7-6
CASSLRAGGGHGELFF
TGTGCCAGCAGCCTAAGGGCGGGAGGAGGGCACGGGGAGCTGTTTTTT
>TRBJ2-1|.|TRBD2|TRBV14
CASSRTLAGVFYEQFF
TGTGCCAGCAGCCGAACCCTAGCGGGAGTTTTTTATGAGCAGTTCTTC
>TRBJ2-3|once|TRBD2|TRBV9
CASSVGGRADSAGTDTQYF
TGTGCCAGCAGCGTAGGCGGGAGGGCCGATTCGGCTGGCACAGATACGCAGTATTTT
>TRBJ2-7|few|TRBD1|TRBV10-3
CAISDGGQVRYEQYF
TGTGCCATCAGTGATGGGGGACAGGTTAGGTACGAGCAGTACTTC
>TRBJ1-2|.|TRBD1|TRBV6-4
CASSDAQGQPPNYGYTF
TGTGCCAGCAGTGACGCTCAGGGACAGCCACCTAACTATGGCTACACCTTC
>TRBJ2-1|.|.|TRBV21-1
CASSKKEGLAGVNNEQFF
TGTGCCAGCAGCAAAAAAGAGGGACTAGCGGGGGTTAACAATGAGCAGTTCTTC
>TRBJ2-7|.|TRBD1|TRBV7-6
CASSPSGTGTEQYF
TGTGCCAGCAGCCCGTCCGGGACAGGGACCGAGCAGTACTTC
>TRBJ2-2|.|TRBD2|TRBV19
CASSMTSGRPGELFF
TGTGCCAGTAGTATGACTAGCGGGAGGCCCGGGGAGCTGTTTTTT
>TRBJ2-5|.|.|TRBV9
CASSVLWDLQETQYF
TGTGCCAGCAGCGTACTCTGGGACTTACAAGAGACCCAGTACTTC
>TRBJ1-1|once|.|TRBV6-5
CASNLQGNTEAFF
TGTGCCAGCAACCTACAGGGGAACACTGAAGCTTTCTTT
>TRBJ1-1|once|.|TRBV28
CASTLDREAFF
TGTGCCAGCACTCTGGACAGAGAAGCTTTCTTT
>TRBJ2-1|once|TRBD2|TRBV2
CASSRGTSGINEQFF
TGTGCCAGCAGTCGCGGGACTAGCGGGATTAATGAGCAGTTCTTC